Listed below are T cell receptor beta chains from one sample, sequenced in a study of OX40 agonist ivuxolimab in advanced cancers. Using immunoSEQ multiplex PCR, the repertoire was profiled, and TCRdb retains in-frame clones only, with some absent. The sample holds about 34,000 clones, around 80% seen once. The source material was CD4+ or CD8+ T cells sorted from blood, sampled in a trial of the OX40 agonist ivuxolimab. These receptors were taken from an adult with an advanced solid tumor such as melanoma, head and neck, liver or kidney cancer. The CDR3 runs from the conserved cysteine through the conserved F or W. Each record gives: V gene, clone size, D gene, J gene, CDR3 protein, CDR3 DNA. A D gene is named only where the DNA matches it firmly. Clone size is not always given. Where it is, it says once, few, many or a class for expanded clones.

>TRBV18|.|.|TRBJ1-4
CASSTGTEDEKLFF
TGTGCCAGCTCAACCGGGACGGAGGATGAAAAACTGTTTTTT
>TRBV18|.|.|TRBJ1-1
CASSSGVGRMNTEAFF
TGTGCCAGCTCGTCAGGGGTTGGTCGCATGAACACTGAAGCTTTCTTT
>TRBV7-2|few|TRBD1|TRBJ1-4
CASSLERGQRQKLFF
TGTGCCAGCAGCTTAGAAAGGGGACAGCGGCAAAAACTGTTTTTT
>TRBV4-3|.|TRBD1|TRBJ1-5
CASSQGQGAQPQHF
TGCGCCAGCAGCCAGGGACAGGGCGCTCAGCCCCAGCATTTT
>TRBV11-2|.|.|TRBJ2-1
CASSLDTRRGDEQFF
TGTGCCAGCAGCTTAGATACTCGTCGTGGGGATGAGCAGTTCTTC
>TRBV7-2|.|.|TRBJ2-3
CASSLDQNPTDTQYF
TGTGCCAGCAGCTTGGACCAAAATCCCACAGATACGCAGTATTTT
>TRBV30|.|.|TRBJ1-2
CAWSVSNYGYTF
TGTGCCTGGAGTGTTTCTAACTATGGCTACACCTTC
>TRBV29-1|.|TRBD1|TRBJ1-2
CSVGGQENYGYTF
TGCAGCGTGGGGGGACAGGAAAACTATGGCTACACCTTC
>TRBV19|.|TRBD1|TRBJ1-5
CASRAGGAENQPQHF
TGTGCCAGTAGGGCAGGGGGCGCCGAAAATCAGCCCCAGCATTTT
>TRBV10-2|.|.|TRBJ1-1
CASSEGRTEAFF
TGCGCCAGCAGTGAGGGCAGGACTGAAGCTTTCTTT
>TRBV7-3|few|.|TRBJ2-2
CASSSPNTGELFF
TGTGCCAGCAGCTCGCCGAACACCGGGGAGCTGTTTTTT
>TRBV30|few|.|TRBJ2-3
CAWSVVRQIAPDTQYF
TGTGCCTGGAGTGTAGTTCGGCAAATTGCCCCAGATACGCAGTATTTT
>TRBV19|.|.|TRBJ1-5
CASRLDSNPQPQHF
TGTGCCAGTAGGCTAGACAGCAATCCTCAGCCCCAGCATTTT
>TRBV7-2|.|.|TRBJ1-1
CASSSGIRMNTEAFF
TGTGCCAGCAGCTCCGGGATAAGAATGAACACTGAAGCTTTCTTT
>TRBV4-3|.|.|TRBJ1-2
CASSQDGRNYGYTF
TGCGCCAGCAGCCAAGATGGGAGGAACTATGGCTACACCTTC
>TRBV7-9|.|.|TRBJ1-1
CASSLTWAGPTEAFF
TGTGCCAGCAGCCTCACTTGGGCAGGCCCCACTGAAGCTTTCTTT
>TRBV19|.|.|TRBJ2-2
CASSNSGSTGELFF
TGTGCCAGTAGTAATAGCGGATCCACCGGGGAGCTGTTTTTT
>TRBV10-3|.|TRBD1|TRBJ2-6
CAISAIRDRGRTGANVLTF
TGTGCCATCAGTGCGATCCGGGACAGGGGAAGGACTGGGGCCAACGTCCTGACTTTC
>TRBV6-6|medium-sized|.|TRBJ1-2
CASSSPSYSYGYTF
TGTGCCAGCAGTTCACCATCGTATAGCTATGGCTACACCTTC
>TRBV7-2|few|TRBD1|TRBJ1-3
CASSLASGTGGPGNTIYF
TGTGCCAGCAGCTTAGCCTCCGGTACAGGGGGCCCTGGAAACACCATATATTTT
>TRBV5-4|.|.|TRBJ2-5
CASSPAPWGEQYF
TGTGCCAGCAGCCCAGCACCCTGGGGAGAGCAGTACTTC
>TRBV7-9|.|.|TRBJ2-5
CASRRGDTWRETQYF
TGTGCCAGCAGGAGGGGGGACACTTGGAGGGAGACCCAGTACTTC
>TRBV4-2|.|TRBD1|TRBJ1-3
CASSPDDRASGNTIYF
TGTGCCAGCAGCCCTGACGACAGGGCTAGCGGAAACACCATATATTTT
>TRBV19|.|.|TRBJ1-1
CASSIQGNTEAFF
TGTGCCAGTAGTATACAGGGAAACACTGAAGCTTTCTTT
>TRBV11-2|.|.|TRBJ2-5
CASSRRQGQETQYF
TGTGCCAGCAGCCGACGGCAGGGACAAGAGACCCAGTACTTC
>TRBV18|.|TRBD1|TRBJ2-5
CASSPDRGWRQETQYF
TGTGCCAGCTCACCAGACAGGGGGTGGCGTCAAGAGACCCAGTACTTC
>TRBV2|.|.|TRBJ2-3
CASSSPGLRSQYF
TGTGCCAGCAGTTCACCGGGACTTAGATCGCAGTATTTT